This TCR beta chain emerged from a study of cytomegalovirus exposure and HLA in healthy donors. This clone is a singleton in its sample. Primers included in the PCR were 60 Vbeta and 13 Jbeta primers. Produced via immunoSEQ multiplex PCR; TCRdb's table is partial and in-frame only. The sample includes under 140,000 clones, around 85% of them seen just once. The CDR3 length is 17 residues. Germline V gives CDR1 MNHEY, CDR2 SMNVEV (reference sequence). J lost 0 bases, V lost 5 bases, and 10 bases had no gene match. The receptor was isolated from a man younger than 40 in good health and CMV-seropositive. The specimen was PBMCs. The gene calls are TRBV27 and TRBJ1-3, with 7 bases fitting TRBD1. The DNA for the CDR3 is TGTGCCAGCAGTCCCCAACAGGGGATCAGCTCTGGAAACACCATATATTTT. Translated, it gives CASSPQQGISSGNTIYF.